These 28 T cell receptor beta chains share one sample of origin, sequenced in a study of cytomegalovirus exposure and HLA in healthy donors. PCR involved 60 Vbeta and 13 Jbeta primers. Data came from immunoSEQ multiplex PCR; TCRdb stores just in-frame clones and leaves some out. Of more than 100,000 clones in the sample, roughly 80% were seen once. The sample comprised PBMCs. The receptor source for this set is a man in his forties in good health and CMV-seronegative.

The rearrangement joins TRBV4-3 to TRBJ2-1; 9 nucleotides agree with TRBD2. Germline-derived CDR1 and CDR2 are LGHNA and YSLEER. This CDR3 is 15 amino acids long. V was clipped by 3 bases and J by 8 bases; unmatched bases: 8. This CDR3 is CASSHGRGGYDEQFF. The CDR3 DNA reads as TGCGCCAGCAGCCACGGGCGGGGGGGTTACGATGAGCAGTTCTTC.

V is TRBV7-6 and J is TRBJ2-7, with 7 bases identical to TRBD1. With 5 bases clipped from V and 1 base from J, the junction kept 5 bases outside the gene matches. The germline V gene has CDR1 SGHVS and CDR2 FNYEAQ. This CDR3 comprises 14 residues. CDR3 region: CASSIGGQSYEQYF. The CDR3 DNA reads as TGTGCCAGCAGCATAGGGGGACAGTCCTACGAGCAGTACTTC. Looking up the rest from reference TRBV7-6 and TRBJ2-7 gives the full variable domain: GAGVSQSPRYKVTKRGQDVALRCDPISGHVSLYWYRQALGQGPEFLTYFNYEAQQDKSGLPNDRFSAERPEGSISTLTIQRTEQRDSAMYRCASSIGGQSYEQYFGPGTRLTVT.

This sequence joins TRBV5-1 and TRBJ2-5, with D unclear. The CDR3 covers 12 residues. Germline V gene sequence: CDR1 SGHRS, CDR2 YFSETQ. Trimming shortened V by 0 bases and J by 5 bases, and 5 bases separated the two germline ends. This CDR3 reads CASSLDMETQYF. The CDR3 DNA sequence: TGCGCCAGCAGCTTGGATATGGAGACCCAGTACTTC.

V and J are TRBV4-3 and TRBJ2-7; 11 nucleotides align to TRBD2. V was pared by 0 bases and J by 3 bases, with 4 bases of the junction left unmatched. The length of the CDR3 is 16 residues. Germline CDR1 is LGHNA and CDR2 is YSLEER. The CDR3: CASSQESTSGIYEQYF. The CDR3 DNA reads TGCGCCAGCAGCCAAGAGTCGACTAGCGGGATCTACGAGCAGTACTTC.

J is TRBJ1-4 and V is TRBV18; the match to TRBD1 covers 9 bases. The ends lost 3 bases at V and 7 bases at J; junction bases unmatched: 6. This CDR3 contains 15 residues. Germline V gene sequence: CDR1 KGHSH, CDR2 LQKENI. The CDR3 nucleotides are TGTGCCAGCTCACCTGGGGACAGGGCTTTTGAAAAACTGTTTTTT. Translation: CASSPGDRAFEKLFF.

J is TRBJ1-6 and V is TRBV4-3, with D hard to call. Germline assignment: CDR1 LGHNA and CDR2 YSLEER. This CDR3 spans 15 amino acids. The V end was cut by 0 bases, the J end by 6 bases, with 9 bases between. The CDR3 loop reads CASSQDEAANSPLHF. The CDR3 coding sequence is TGCGCCAGCAGCCAAGATGAGGCAGCTAATTCACCCCTCCACTTT.

The chain has TRBV5-5 and TRBJ1-5, with D perhaps matching TRBD1 (6 bases). The germline V gene encodes CDR1 SGHKS and CDR2 YYEKEE (reference sequence). The germline V and J ends were trimmed by 0 bases and 7 bases, with 11 bases remaining between them. This CDR3 spans 14 amino acids. This chain's CDR3 is CASSLAGVGQPQHF. The DNA of the CDR3 is TGTGCCAGCAGCTTGGCAGGGGTTGGGCAGCCCCAGCATTTT.

This clone was seen once. The chain has TRBV5-6 and TRBJ2-5; 10 nucleotides align to TRBD2. The CDR3 totals 15 residues. Germline CDR1 SGHDT, CDR2 YYEEEE. The junction had 4 bases not matched to a gene; V was cut back by 4 bases and J by 1 base. In nucleotides, the CDR3 is TGTGCCAGCAGCCCTGGACTAGCGGCCCAAGAGACCCAGTACTTC. It codes for CASSPGLAAQETQYF.

This clone was seen a handful of times. The V gene is TRBV13, the J gene TRBJ1-2; D is uncertain. The CDR3 has 13 residues. Looked up from germline, CDR1 is PRHDT and CDR2 is FYEKMQ (reference sequence). Trimming shortened V by 5 bases and J by 0 bases, and 7 bases separated the two germline ends. CDR3 region: CASSRRSNYGYTF. Written as DNA, the CDR3 is TGTGCCAGCAGCCGGAGATCTAACTATGGCTACACCTTC.

The table lists this clone with a count of one. This chain connects TRBV9 to TRBJ2-1, with TRBD1 as a possible D gene (6 bases). The ends were cut back, 3 bases at V and 2 bases at J, with 12 bases in the middle. The CDR3 runs to 15 residues. Germline V CDR1 and CDR2: SGDLS, YYNGEE. CDR3 coding DNA: TGTGCCAGCAGCGCCCGGGACACCCCCTACAATGAGCAGTTCTTC. The encoded protein is CASSARDTPYNEQFF.

The CDR3 region is CASSSGLMNTEAFF. Here the CDR3 DNA reads TGTGCCAGCAGCTCGGGACTTATGAACACTGAAGCTTTCTTT. The chain employs TRBV7-2 and TRBJ1-1; a possible D gene is TRBD1 (5 bases). CDR3 length: 14 amino acids. V was clipped by 4 bases and J by 0 bases, with 9 bases between them. Looked up from germline, CDR1 is SGHTA and CDR2 is FQGNSA.

This rearrangement joins TRBV9 to TRBJ1-2; D not resolved. V was shortened by 0 bases and J by 5 bases, with 11 bases between the two germline ends. Germline assignment: CDR1 SGDLS and CDR2 YYNGEE. The CDR3 runs to 14 residues. The CDR3 region has the DNA TGTGCCAGCAGCGTAGCTGGGTTCGGGTATGGCTACACCTTC. As protein: CASSVAGFGYGYTF. The whole variable domain, remainder taken from reference TRBV9 and TRBJ1-2, is DSGVTQTPKHLITATGQRVTLRCSPRSGDLSVYWYQQSLDQGLQFLIQYYNGEERAKGNILERFSAQQFPDLHSELNLSSLELGDSALYFCASSVAGFGYGYTFGSGTRLTVV.

This clone was seen just once. The V call is TRBV7-3, the J call TRBJ2-3; TRBD2 agrees at 10 bases. The CDR3 runs to 15 residues. V was pared by 6 bases and J by 5 bases, with 8 bases of the junction left unmatched. Germline CDR1 SGHTA, CDR2 FQGTGA. The CDR3 DNA reads as TGTGCCAGCAGTTTAGCGGGGGGTGTTTTAGATACGCAGTATTTT. It is translated as CASSLAGGVLDTQYF.

The J gene is TRBJ2-1, the V gene TRBV29-1, with a weak D call TRBD2 (6 bases). The CDR3 totals 12 residues. Between the trimmed V and J ends, which lost 5 bases and 10 bases, there was a span of 15 bases. Germline CDR1 reads SQVTM; CDR2 reads ANQGSEA. CDR3 nucleotide sequence: TGCAGCGTTCGGGAGAGGACCCGAGAGCAGTTCTTC. Protein sequence: CSVRERTREQFF.

The rearrangement joins TRBV30 to TRBJ1-1; tentative D call: TRBD1 (6 bases). CDR3 size: 13 residues. Trimming cost V 5 bases and J 1 base, with 11 bases left between them. Germline CDR1 and CDR2: GTSNPN and SVGIG (reference sequence). The CDR3 here is CAWHRTANTEAFF. Here the CDR3 DNA reads TGTGCCTGGCATAGGACAGCGAACACTGAAGCTTTCTTT. Looking up the rest from reference TRBV30 and TRBJ1-1 gives the full variable domain: SQTIHQWPATLVQPVGSPLSLECTVEGTSNPNLYWYRQAAGRGLQLLFYSVGIGQISSEVPQNLSASRPQDRQFILSSKKLLLSDSGFYLCAWHRTANTEAFFGQGTRLTVV.

V gene TRBV5-1 combines with J gene TRBJ2-7, with D possibly being TRBD1 (5 bases). The V gene's germline CDR1 is SGHRS and CDR2 YFSETQ. The CDR3 contains 12 residues. The V and J ends lost 1 base and 4 bases respectively, with 6 bases between them. CDR3 DNA sequence: TGCGCCAGCAGCTTGAGGGGTTACGAGCAGTACTTC. Translating gives CASSLRGYEQYF.

This clone came up a few times. The V gene is TRBV19, the J gene TRBJ1-1, with TRBD1 matching 11 bases. V shed 5 bases, J shed 4 bases, and the junction held 3 bases outside the gene matches. The CDR3 sequence is 14 residues long. The V gene's germline CDR1 is LNHDA and CDR2 SQIVND (reference sequence). Here the CDR3 reads CASSVDRGRTEAFF. Here the CDR3 DNA reads TGTGCCAGTAGTGTGGACAGGGGGCGCACTGAAGCTTTCTTT.

The chain joins TRBV2 to TRBJ2-7, with 8 nucleotides matching TRBD1. The trim removed 7 bases at V and 0 bases at J, leaving 11 bases unmatched. Germline lookup yields CDR1 SNHLY and CDR2 FYNNEI. CDR3 size: 16 residues. The CDR3 protein is CASNPRTGTSSYEQYF. CDR3 coding DNA: TGTGCCAGCAACCCCAGGACAGGGACAAGCTCCTACGAGCAGTACTTC.

The V gene is TRBV11-3, the J gene TRBJ2-7; 8 positions match TRBD1. Per germline, CDR1 SGHNT and CDR2 YENEEA. The CDR3 is 14 amino acids. Trimming cost V 5 bases and J 5 bases; bases outside gene matches: 8. This CDR3 is CASSPRTGSHEQYF. The CDR3 DNA follows: TGTGCCAGCAGCCCTCGGACAGGGAGCCACGAGCAGTACTTC.

The chain couples TRBV5-5 to TRBJ2-7; a possible D gene is TRBD2 (5 bases). The CDR3 spans 16 residues. Trimming removed 0 bases from V and 0 bases from J, with 13 bases in between. CDR1 and CDR2 from the germline V gene are SGHKS and YYEKEE (reference sequence). CDR3 protein: CASSLGLAGTSYEQYF. As DNA, the CDR3 is TGTGCCAGCAGCTTGGGTCTGGCGGGCACCTCCTACGAGCAGTACTTC.

The sample holds a few counts of this clone. V gene TRBV4-2 combines with J gene TRBJ2-6; D ambiguous. The CDR3 extends over 15 amino acids. The V and J ends lost 0 bases and 0 bases respectively, with 3 bases between them. Germline assignment: CDR1 LGHNA and CDR2 YNFKEQ. The CDR3 loop is CASSQDSSGANVLTF. The DNA for the CDR3 is TGTGCCAGCAGCCAAGACAGCTCTGGGGCCAACGTCCTGACTTTC.

V gene TRBV4-3 combines with J gene TRBJ2-7; TRBD1 matches at 10 bases. Germline CDR1 is LGHNA and CDR2 is YSLEER. V shed 4 bases, J shed 4 bases, and the junction held 4 bases outside the gene matches. The CDR3 extends over 14 amino acids. The CDR3 spells CASSPDRGPYEQYF. The CDR3 nucleotides read TGCGCCAGCAGCCCCGACAGGGGGCCGTACGAGCAGTACTTC.

V usage is TRBV30 and J usage is TRBJ1-5; the match to TRBD1 covers 7 bases. Germline V CDR1 and CDR2: GTSNPN, SVGIG (reference sequence). CDR3 length: 14 amino acids. Germline trimming cut 5 bases from V and 0 bases from J; bases unmatched to any gene: 4. The CDR3: CAWGQEDSNQPQHF. CDR3 in DNA: TGTGCCTGGGGACAGGAGGATAGCAATCAGCCCCAGCATTTT.

The rearrangement joins TRBV5-4 to TRBJ2-2; 10 nucleotides align to TRBD2. The V and J ends lost 3 bases and 3 bases, in that order; junction bases with no gene match: 5. Per germline, CDR1 SGHNT and CDR2 YYREEE (reference sequence). The CDR3 extends over 16 amino acids. Here the CDR3 reads CASSSLAGGYTGELFF. The CDR3 region has the DNA TGTGCCAGCAGCTCCTTAGCGGGGGGATACACCGGGGAGCTGTTTTTT.

This clone occurred once. V is TRBV7-9 and J is TRBJ2-5; 10 nucleotides align to TRBD2. Per germline, CDR1 SEHNR and CDR2 FQNEAQ (reference sequence). The CDR3 totals 19 residues. The trim removed 5 bases at V and 1 base at J, leaving 16 bases unmatched. The CDR3 nucleotides read TGTGCCAGCAGCCCGAGAGGTCTAGCGGGGGACATTTTCCAAGAGACCCAGTACTTC. Translating it yields CASSPRGLAGDIFQETQYF.

On this clone: The germline gene is not matched at one end of the junction; a read error may be the cause. The V call is TRBV7-9, the J call TRBJ2-7, with a tentative D call TRBD1 (5 bases). Germline V gene data show CDR1 as SEHNR and CDR2 as FQNEAQ (reference sequence). The CDR3 covers 13 residues. The CDR3 DNA follows: TGTTCCAGCAGCTTAGATGGGGCGGACGAGCAGTACTTC. It codes for CSSSLDGADEQYF.

This chain uses TRBV19 with TRBJ2-1, with 10 bases fitting TRBD2. In germline, CDR1 is LNHDA, CDR2 SQIVND (reference sequence). Trimming at V came to 6 bases and at J to 5 bases, leaving 13 bases not matched to a gene. The CDR3 is 17 amino acids. CDR3 DNA sequence: TGTGCCAGTAGAAAAGCGGGAGGGCCGGGAGGACACAATGAGCAGTTCTTC. This sequence encodes CASRKAGGPGGHNEQFF.

CDR3 in DNA: TGTGCCAGCAGTCCCCCCGGGACTAGCTTCTACGAGCAGTACTTC. Translated: CASSPPGTSFYEQYF. The chain recombines TRBV6-5 with TRBJ2-7, with 9 bases fitting TRBD2. The CDR3 is made up of 15 amino acids. J was trimmed by 3 bases and V by 5 bases; bases with no gene match: 8. The germline V gene encodes CDR1 MNHEY and CDR2 SVGAGI.